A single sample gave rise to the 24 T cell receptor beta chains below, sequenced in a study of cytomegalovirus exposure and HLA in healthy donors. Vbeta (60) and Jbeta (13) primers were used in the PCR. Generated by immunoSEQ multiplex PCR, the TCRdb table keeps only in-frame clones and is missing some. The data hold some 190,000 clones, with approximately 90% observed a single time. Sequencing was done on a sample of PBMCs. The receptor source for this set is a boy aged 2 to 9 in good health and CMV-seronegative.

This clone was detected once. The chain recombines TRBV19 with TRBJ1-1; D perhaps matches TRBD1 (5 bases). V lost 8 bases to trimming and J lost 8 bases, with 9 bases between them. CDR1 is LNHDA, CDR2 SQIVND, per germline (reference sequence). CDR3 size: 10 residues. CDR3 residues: CASGQLEAFF. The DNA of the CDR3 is TGTGCCAGTGGACAACTAGAAGCTTTCTTT. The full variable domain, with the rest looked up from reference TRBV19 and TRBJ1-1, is DGGITQSPKYLFRKEGQNVTLSCEQNLNHDAMYWYRQDPGQGLRLIYYSQIVNDFQKGDIAEGYSVSREKKESFPLTVTSAQKNPTAFYLCASGQLEAFFGQGTRLTVV.

Written as DNA, the CDR3 is TGCGCCAGCAGTGAGGCCATCTCCAGGTACGAGCAGTACTTC. Protein: CASSEAISRYEQYF. The chain combines TRBV10-2 with TRBJ2-7; D uncertain. The CDR3 spans 14 residues. Germline CDR1 WSHSY, CDR2 SAAADI. V was clipped by 2 bases and J by 4 bases, with 12 bases between them.

The CDR3 protein is CASRTGSSNTGELFF. For the CDR3, the DNA is TGTGCCAGCAGGACGGGGAGCTCGAACACCGGGGAGCTGTTTTTT. The V gene is TRBV2, the J gene TRBJ2-2; possible D gene TRBD2, 5 bases. From germline, CDR1 is SNHLY and CDR2 FYNNEI. V lost 6 bases to trimming and J lost 0 bases, with 11 bases between them. This CDR3 has 15 amino acids.

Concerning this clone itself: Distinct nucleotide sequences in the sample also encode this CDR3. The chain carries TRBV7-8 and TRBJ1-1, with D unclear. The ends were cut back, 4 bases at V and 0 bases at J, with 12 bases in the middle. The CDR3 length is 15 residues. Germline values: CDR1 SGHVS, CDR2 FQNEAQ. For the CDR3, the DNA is TGTGCCAGCAGCTGGGTAGGAGCCATGAACACTGAAGCTTTCTTT. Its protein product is CASSWVGAMNTEAFF. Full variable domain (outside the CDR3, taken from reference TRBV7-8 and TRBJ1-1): GAGVSQSPRYKVAKRGQDVALRCDPISGHVSLFWYQQALGQGPEFLTYFQNEAQLDKSGLPSDRFFAERPEGSVSTLKIQRTQQEDSAVYLCASSWVGAMNTEAFFGQGTRLTVV.

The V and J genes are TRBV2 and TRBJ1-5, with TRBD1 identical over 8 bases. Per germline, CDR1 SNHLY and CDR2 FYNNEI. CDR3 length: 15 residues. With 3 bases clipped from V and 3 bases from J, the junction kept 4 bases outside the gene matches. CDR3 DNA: TGTGCCAGCAGTGACACAGGGGGGATCAATCAGCCCCAGCATTTT. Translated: CASSDTGGINQPQHF.

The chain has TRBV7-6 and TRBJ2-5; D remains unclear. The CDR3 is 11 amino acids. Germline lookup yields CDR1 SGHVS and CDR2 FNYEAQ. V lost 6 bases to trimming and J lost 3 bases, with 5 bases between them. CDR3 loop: CASRHKETQYF. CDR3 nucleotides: TGTGCCAGCAGACACAAAGAGACCCAGTACTTC.

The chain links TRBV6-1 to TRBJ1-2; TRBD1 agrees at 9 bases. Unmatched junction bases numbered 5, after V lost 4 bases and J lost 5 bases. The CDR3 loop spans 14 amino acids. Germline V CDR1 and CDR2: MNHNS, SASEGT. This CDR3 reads CASSAQGARYGYTF. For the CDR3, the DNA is TGTGCCAGCAGTGCACAGGGGGCGCGGTATGGCTACACCTTC.

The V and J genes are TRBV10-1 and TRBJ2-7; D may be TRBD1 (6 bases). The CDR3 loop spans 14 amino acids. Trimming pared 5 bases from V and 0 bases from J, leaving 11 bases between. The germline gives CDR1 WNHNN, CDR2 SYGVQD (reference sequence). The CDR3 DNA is TGCGCCAGCAGTCCCGTACAGGGCTCCTACGAGCAGTACTTC. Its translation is CASSPVQGSYEQYF.

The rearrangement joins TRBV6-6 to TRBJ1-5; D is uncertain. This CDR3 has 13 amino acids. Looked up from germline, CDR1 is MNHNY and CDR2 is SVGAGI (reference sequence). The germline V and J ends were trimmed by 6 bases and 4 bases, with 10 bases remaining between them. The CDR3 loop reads CASRSTGNQPQHF. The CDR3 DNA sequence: TGTGCCAGCAGATCGACGGGTAATCAGCCCCAGCATTTT.

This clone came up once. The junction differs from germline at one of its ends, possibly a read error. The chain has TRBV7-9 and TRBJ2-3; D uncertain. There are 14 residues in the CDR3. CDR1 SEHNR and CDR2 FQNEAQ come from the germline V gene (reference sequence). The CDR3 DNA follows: TGTTCCAGCAGCTTAGATCCGGGCACAGATACGCAGTATTTT. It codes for CSSSLDPGTDTQYF.

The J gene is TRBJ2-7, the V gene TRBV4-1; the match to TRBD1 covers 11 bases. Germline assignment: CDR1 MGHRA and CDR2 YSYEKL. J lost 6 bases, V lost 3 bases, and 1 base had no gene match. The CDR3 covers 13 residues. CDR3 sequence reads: CASSQGQGGEQYF. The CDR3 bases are TGCGCCAGCAGCCAGGGACAGGGGGGCGAGCAGTACTTC.

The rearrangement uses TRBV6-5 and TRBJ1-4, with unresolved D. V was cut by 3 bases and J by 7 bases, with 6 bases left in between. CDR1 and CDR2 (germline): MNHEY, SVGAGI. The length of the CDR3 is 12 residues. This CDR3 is CASSYAGEKLFF. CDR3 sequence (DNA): TGTGCCAGCAGTTATGCGGGTGAAAAACTGTTTTTT.

The CDR3 region is CASSLWGESSPQHF. The CDR3 bases are TGCGCCAGCAGCTTGTGGGGAGAGTCTTCGCCCCAGCATTTT. V usage is TRBV5-1 and J usage is TRBJ1-5; D remains ambiguous. The length of the CDR3 is 14 residues. The germline gives CDR1 SGHRS, CDR2 YFSETQ. The germline V and J ends were trimmed by 1 base and 9 bases, with 14 bases remaining between them.

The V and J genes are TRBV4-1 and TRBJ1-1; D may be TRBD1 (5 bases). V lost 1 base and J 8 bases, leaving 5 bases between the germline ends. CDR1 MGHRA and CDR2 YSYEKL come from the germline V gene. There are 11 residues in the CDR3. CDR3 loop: CASSQGGEAFF. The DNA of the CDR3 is TGCGCCAGCAGCCAAGGGGGCGAAGCTTTCTTT.

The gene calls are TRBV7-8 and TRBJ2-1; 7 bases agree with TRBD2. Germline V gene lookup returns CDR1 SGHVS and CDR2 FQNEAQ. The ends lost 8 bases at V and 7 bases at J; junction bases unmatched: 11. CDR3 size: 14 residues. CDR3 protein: CASRPGEGLNEQFF. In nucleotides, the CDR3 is TGTGCCAGCCGCCCGGGGGAGGGCCTGAATGAGCAGTTCTTC.

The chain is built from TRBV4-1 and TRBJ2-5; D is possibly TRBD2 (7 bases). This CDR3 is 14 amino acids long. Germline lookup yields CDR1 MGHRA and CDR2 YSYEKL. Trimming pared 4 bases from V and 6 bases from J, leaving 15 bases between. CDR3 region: CASSLGGAAKTQYF. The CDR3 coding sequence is TGCGCCAGCAGCCTTGGGGGGGCCGCAAAGACCCAGTACTTC.

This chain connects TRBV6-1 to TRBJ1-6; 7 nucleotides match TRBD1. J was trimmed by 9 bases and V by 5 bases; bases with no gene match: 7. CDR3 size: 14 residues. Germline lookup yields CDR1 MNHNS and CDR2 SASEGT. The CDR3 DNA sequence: TGTGCCAGCAGTCTCCAGGGGGTTCTTTCACCCCTCCACTTT. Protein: CASSLQGVLSPLHF.

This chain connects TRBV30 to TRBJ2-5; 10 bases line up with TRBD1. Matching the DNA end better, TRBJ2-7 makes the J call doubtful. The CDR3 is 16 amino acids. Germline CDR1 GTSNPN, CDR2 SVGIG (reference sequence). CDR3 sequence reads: CAWSAKGTGVSYEQYF. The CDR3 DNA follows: TGTGCCTGGAGTGCCAAAGGGACAGGGGTTTCCTACGAGCAGTACTTC.

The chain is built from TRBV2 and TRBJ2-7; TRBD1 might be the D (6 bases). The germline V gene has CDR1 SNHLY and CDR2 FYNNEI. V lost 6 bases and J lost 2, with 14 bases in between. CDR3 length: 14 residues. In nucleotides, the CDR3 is TGTGCCAGCAGGGGAGCAGGGGCTCCCTACGAGCAGTACTTC. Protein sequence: CASRGAGAPYEQYF.

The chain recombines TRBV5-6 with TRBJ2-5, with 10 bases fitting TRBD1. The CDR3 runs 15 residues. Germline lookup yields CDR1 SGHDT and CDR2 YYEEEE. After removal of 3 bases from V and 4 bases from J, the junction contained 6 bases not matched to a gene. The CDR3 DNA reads TGTGCCAGCAGCTACGGTGGACAGGGGGTAGAGACCCAGTACTTC. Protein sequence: CASSYGGQGVETQYF.

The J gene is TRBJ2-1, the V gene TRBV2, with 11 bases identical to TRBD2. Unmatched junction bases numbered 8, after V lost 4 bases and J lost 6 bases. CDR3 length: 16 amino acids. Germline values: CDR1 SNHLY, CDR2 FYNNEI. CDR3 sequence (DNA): TGTGCCAGCAGTGGGGTAGCGGGGGGGGGAGGCAATGAGCAGTTCTTC. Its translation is CASSGVAGGGGNEQFF.

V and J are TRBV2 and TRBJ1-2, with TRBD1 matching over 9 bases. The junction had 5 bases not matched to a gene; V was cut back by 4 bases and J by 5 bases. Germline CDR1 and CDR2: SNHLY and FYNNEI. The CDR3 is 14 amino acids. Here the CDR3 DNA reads TGTGCCAGCAGTGCGGGACAGGGCTTTTATGGCTACACCTTC. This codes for CASSAGQGFYGYTF.

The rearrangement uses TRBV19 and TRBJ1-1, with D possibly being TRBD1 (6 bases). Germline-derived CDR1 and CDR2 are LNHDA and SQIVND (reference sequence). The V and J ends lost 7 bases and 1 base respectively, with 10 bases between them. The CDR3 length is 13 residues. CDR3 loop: CASTPQGNTEAFF. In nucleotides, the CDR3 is TGTGCCAGTACCCCACAGGGGAACACTGAAGCTTTCTTT.

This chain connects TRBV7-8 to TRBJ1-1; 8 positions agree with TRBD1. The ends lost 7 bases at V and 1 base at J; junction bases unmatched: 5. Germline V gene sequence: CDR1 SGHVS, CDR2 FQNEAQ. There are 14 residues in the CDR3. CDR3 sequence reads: CASTLGTGNTEAFF. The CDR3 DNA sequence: TGTGCCAGCACCCTAGGGACAGGGAACACTGAAGCTTTCTTT.